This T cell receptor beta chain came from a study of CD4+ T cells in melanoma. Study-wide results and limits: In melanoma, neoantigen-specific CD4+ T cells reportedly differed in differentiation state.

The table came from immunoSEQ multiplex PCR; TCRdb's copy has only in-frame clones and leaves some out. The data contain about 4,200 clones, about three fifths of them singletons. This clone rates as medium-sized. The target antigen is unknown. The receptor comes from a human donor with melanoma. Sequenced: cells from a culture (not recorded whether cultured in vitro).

The CDR3 DNA is TGTGCCAGCAGCGTATGGGAGGTGGGAAAAAACACTGAAGCTTTCTTT. This codes for CASSVWEVGKNTEAFF. J is TRBJ1-1 and V is TRBV9; D not certain. The CDR3 totals 16 residues. The germline V gene has CDR1 SGDLS and CDR2 YYNGEE. Trimming removed 1 base from V and 2 bases from J, with 15 bases in between.